This T cell receptor beta chain was obtained from a study of neoadjuvant anti-PD-1 for oral cavity cancer. The time point was: after neoadjuvant nivolumab, at surgical resection. The method was immunoSEQ multiplex PCR; TCRdb's version includes in-frame clones alone and lacks a portion of them. This sample has more than 12,000 clones, with around 34% found just once. The origin of this receptor is a person aged 35-80 years with oral cavity squamous cell carcinoma. Here the sequenced sample was tumor tissue, taken after nivolumab (anti-PD-1) treatment.

The CDR3 DNA follows: TGTGCCAGCAGTTTCGGCCGGAGCGGGACCCAGTACTTC. Translated: CASSFGRSGTQYF. This chain links TRBV6-5 with TRBJ2-5; TRBD2 might be the D (5 bases). This CDR3 has 13 amino acids. Per germline, CDR1 MNHEY and CDR2 SVGAGI. Between the trimmed V and J ends, which lost 4 bases and 7 bases, there was a span of 13 bases.